This TCR beta chain was recovered during a study of blood T cell repertoires in COVID-19. Overall study: Samples of COVID-19 (acute and convalescent) were obtained from the United States, Italy and Spain. From T cells, B-cell-depleted T cells, or PBMCs came the material, which was cDNA or gDNA.

With 0 bases removed from V and 16 bases from J, the gap between germline ends came to 15 bases. CDR1 and CDR2 from the germline V gene are LNHNV and YYDKDF (reference sequence). The CDR3 sequence is 13 residues long. In the original workflow: Quantification of nucleated cells was approximated via reference gene primer amplification. Using immunoSEQ multiplex PCR, the repertoire was profiled, and TCRdb retains in-frame clones only, with some absent. V and J calls and clone size follow that table, whereas D and trimming were derived from the DNA. This sample carries more than 130,000 clones, around 87% of them seen once, and the ten largest clones take 3.5% to 5.5%.

This clonotype was sampled from a woman between 35 and 50 years old with acute or convalescent COVID-19. The sample taken for sequencing was peripheral blood. The gene calls are TRBV15 and TRBJ1-4; maybe TRBD1 (6 bases). CDR3 sequence reads: CATSRDSLTGPFF. The CDR3 nucleotides read TGTGCCACCAGCAGAGATTCCCTGACAGGCCCGTTTTTT.